The 18 T cell receptor beta chains below were found in one sample sequenced in a study of cytomegalovirus exposure and HLA in healthy donors. In the PCR, 60 Vbeta and 13 Jbeta primers were used. Only in-frame clones appear in the TCRdb table, and some are missing; sequencing was by immunoSEQ multiplex PCR. The sample records 140,000 or so clones, 80% to 90% being singletons. The sequencing sample was made of PBMCs. All receptors derive from a boy aged 2 to 9 in good health and CMV-seronegative.

V gene TRBV6-4 combines with J gene TRBJ1-4; 9 bases line up with TRBD1. Germline CDR1 reads MRHNA; CDR2 reads SNTAGT. This CDR3 contains 18 residues. After removal of 4 bases from V and 4 bases from J, the junction contained 13 bases not matched to a gene. CDR3 coding DNA: TGTGCCAGCAGTGGTCCTGGACAGGGGATTAAAGGTAATGAAAAACTGTTTTTT. Protein sequence: CASSGPGQGIKGNEKLFF.

This chain connects TRBV4-1 to TRBJ1-1; 9 positions match TRBD1. Trimming at V came to 5 bases and at J to 6 bases, leaving 10 bases not matched to a gene. The CDR3 consists of 15 residues. Looked up from germline, CDR1 is MGHRA and CDR2 is YSYEKL. In DNA form, the CDR3 reads TGCGCCAGCAGCGTCCGGGACAGGGCTTCTCCTGAAGCTTTCTTT. Protein: CASSVRDRASPEAFF.

The chain employs TRBV27 and TRBJ2-7; 11 nucleotides match TRBD1. The trim removed 4 bases at V and 3 bases at J, leaving 11 bases unmatched. The CDR3 sequence is 17 residues long. Germline V gene lookup returns CDR1 MNHEY and CDR2 SMNVEV (reference sequence). CDR3 sequence (DNA): TGTGCCAGCAGTTCGATCTGGACAGGGGGCAGCATCTACGAGCAGTACTTC. Its translation: CASSSIWTGGSIYEQYF.

This sequence joins TRBV7-3 and TRBJ2-2; 8 nucleotides agree with TRBD1. The CDR3 is made up of 15 amino acids. Germline CDR1 SGHTA, CDR2 FQGTGA. The V segment lost 8 bases and the J segment 5 bases; nucleotides outside the gene matches: 10. The CDR3 DNA reads TGTGCCAGCTCCCCGGACAGGGCAAGAACCGGGGAGCTGTTTTTT. Amino acids: CASSPDRARTGELFF.

The rearrangement uses TRBV6-5 and TRBJ2-1, with 8 nucleotides matching TRBD2. With V trimmed by 5 bases and J by 9 bases, 3 bases remained unmatched. CDR3 length: 12 residues. CDR1 and CDR2 (germline): MNHEY, SVGAGI. CDR3 sequence (DNA): TGTGCCAGCAGTGAAGCGGGAGTTGAGCAGTTCTTC. It translates to CASSEAGVEQFF.

Only a few counts were recorded for this clone. DNA of the CDR3: TGTGCCAGCCTTCTAACAAGCGGTAGCACAGATACGCAGTATTTT. Translated: CASLLTSGSTDTQYF. J is TRBJ2-3 and V is TRBV2; perhaps TRBD2 as D (5 bases). The CDR3 consists of 15 residues. Trimming left V 8 bases short and J 0 bases short, with 15 bases between. Per the germline V gene, CDR1 is SNHLY and CDR2 is FYNNEI.

This clone was seen just once. The V gene is TRBV14, the J gene TRBJ2-2; 9 nucleotides match TRBD1. With 9 bases clipped from V and 0 bases from J, the junction kept 5 bases outside the gene matches. The germline gives CDR1 SGHDN, CDR2 FVKESK. The CDR3 is made up of 15 amino acids. The CDR3 spells CASNGDRANTGELFF. The CDR3 nucleotides are TGTGCCAGTAATGGGGACAGGGCGAACACCGGGGAGCTGTTTTTT.

The rearrangement links TRBV6-4 to TRBJ2-7; 8 bases fit TRBD1. This CDR3 has 15 amino acids. Per the germline V gene, CDR1 is MRHNA and CDR2 is SNTAGT. Trimming cost V 3 bases and J 0 bases; bases outside gene matches: 4. The CDR3 coding sequence is TGTGCCAGCAGTGAGACTACAGGGGGCTCCTACGAGCAGTACTTC. It translates to CASSETTGGSYEQYF.

The rearrangement uses TRBV28 and TRBJ1-2, with TRBD1 matching 8 bases. Per germline, CDR1 MDHEN and CDR2 SYDVKM. This CDR3 is 15 amino acids long. V was clipped by 3 bases and J by 5 bases; unmatched bases: 8. The CDR3 loop reads CASSFFGTGFYGYTF. The DNA of the CDR3 is TGTGCCAGCAGTTTCTTCGGGACAGGATTTTATGGCTACACCTTC.

This clone showed up just once. The chain has TRBV9 and TRBJ2-5; 7 nucleotides agree with TRBD1. This CDR3 comprises 15 residues. CDR1 is SGDLS and CDR2 is YYNGEE in the germline V gene. Losses at the gene ends were 4 bases for V and 4 bases for J; bases not matched to a gene: 10. The CDR3 DNA sequence: TGTGCCAGCAGCCCTCATTCGTCAGGGGGAGAGACCCAGTACTTC. Its translation: CASSPHSSGGETQYF. The full variable domain, completed using reference TRBV9 and TRBJ2-5, is DSGVTQTPKHLITATGQRVTLRCSPRSGDLSVYWYQQSLDQGLQFLIQYYNGEERAKGNILERFSAQQFPDLHSELNLSSLELGDSALYFCASSPHSSGGETQYFGPGTRLLVL.

The DNA for the CDR3 is TGCGCCAGCACTCAGGGCTATGGCTACACCTTC. It specifies CASTQGYGYTF. The V call is TRBV5-1, the J call TRBJ1-2; a weak D match, TRBD1 (5 bases). The length of the CDR3 is 11 residues. Germline loops: CDR1 SGHRS, CDR2 YFSETQ. V lost 6 bases and J lost 4, with 7 bases in between.

The rearrangement joins TRBV9 to TRBJ2-7, with 9 bases identical to TRBD2. J gave up 4 bases and V 0 bases, and 5 bases lay outside the gene matches. This CDR3 has 15 residues. Looked up from germline, CDR1 is SGDLS and CDR2 is YYNGEE. The CDR3 protein is CASSVDPTSGYEQYF. The CDR3 DNA follows: TGTGCCAGCAGCGTAGATCCGACTAGCGGATACGAGCAGTACTTC.

The chain couples TRBV4-3 to TRBJ2-3, with 11 bases identical to TRBD2. The germline CDR1 and CDR2 sequences are LGHNA and YSLEER. The trim removed 4 bases at V and 4 bases at J, leaving 13 bases unmatched. This CDR3 contains 18 residues. CDR3 region: CASSPGISGRALADTQYF. The CDR3 DNA follows: TGCGCCAGCAGCCCTGGAATTAGCGGGAGGGCCCTTGCAGATACGCAGTATTTT.

This clone was found a few times. This rearrangement joins TRBV18 to TRBJ2-7; TRBD2 might be the D (6 bases). The CDR3 extends over 15 amino acids. Trimming left V 4 bases short and J 3 bases short, with 16 bases between. Germline CDR1 and CDR2: KGHSH and LQKENI. The CDR3 protein is CASSQNTGDGYEQYF. In nucleotides, the CDR3 is TGTGCCAGCTCACAGAACACGGGGGACGGCTACGAGCAGTACTTC.

The genes are TRBV5-6 and TRBJ1-4, with TRBD1 matching over 9 bases. Per germline, CDR1 SGHDT and CDR2 YYEEEE. V lost 3 bases, J lost 12 bases, and 6 bases stayed unmatched. The CDR3 runs to 13 residues. In DNA, the CDR3 is TGTGCCAGCAGCTCGGGACAGGGAAAGGAACTGTTTTTT. Its translation is CASSSGQGKELFF.

The V call is TRBV10-3, the J call TRBJ2-7, with D maybe TRBD2 (6 bases). V gave up 8 bases and J gave up 3 bases, with 14 bases separating them. This CDR3 region has 13 residues. The germline CDR1 and CDR2 sequences are ENHRY and SYGVKD. CDR3 sequence reads: CAILRTGDYEQYF. CDR3 DNA sequence: TGTGCCATCCTTAGGACGGGGGACTACGAGCAGTACTTC.

V gene TRBV10-3 combines with J gene TRBJ1-1; D perhaps matches TRBD1 (5 bases). CDR1 and CDR2 (germline): ENHRY, SYGVKD. The CDR3 runs 13 residues. V was pared by 11 bases and J by 5 bases, with 18 bases between. The CDR3 sequence is CAAGELKGTEAFF. In nucleotides, the CDR3 is TGTGCCGCGGGGGAGCTCAAGGGGACTGAAGCTTTCTTT.

V gene TRBV4-2 combines with J gene TRBJ2-2; 7 nucleotides match TRBD2. After removal of 1 base from V and 5 bases from J, the junction contained 7 bases not matched to a gene. The CDR3 length is 16 residues. Per the germline V gene, CDR1 is LGHNA and CDR2 is YNFKEQ. CDR3 sequence reads: CASSQGGRAITGELFF. The CDR3 bases are TGTGCCAGCAGCCAAGGAGGGAGGGCCATAACCGGGGAGCTGTTTTTT.